These 18 T cell receptor beta chains were all obtained from the same sample, sequenced in a study of cytomegalovirus exposure and HLA in healthy donors. Primers: 60 Vbeta forward and 13 Jbeta reverse. Here immunoSEQ multiplex PCR was the method, and the copy in TCRdb shows in-frame clones only, minus some. This sample carries 100,000 or so clones, approximately 72% of them seen once, and the ten largest clones take over 2%. The sample was PBMCs. Receptor source: a young man in good health and CMV-seronegative.

The count of this clone is one. This chain joins TRBV5-1 and TRBJ1-4; 11 bases are a match to TRBD1. Germline trimming cut 4 bases from V and 13 bases from J; bases unmatched to any gene: 15. This CDR3 is built from 16 residues. In germline, CDR1 is SGHRS, CDR2 YFSETQ. The DNA of the CDR3 is TGCGCCAGCAGCCCTCAGGTCCGGACAGGGGGCAGTTTACTGTTTTTT. Its translation: CASSPQVRTGGSLLFF.

The V call is TRBV5-1, the J call TRBJ2-1, with a weak D call TRBD2 (6 bases). This CDR3 is built from 15 residues. Per germline, CDR1 SGHRS and CDR2 YFSETQ. V lost 2 bases, J lost 4 bases, and 13 bases lay in between. In DNA form, the CDR3 reads TGCGCCAGCAGCTTAGAGCGGGTTGAATACAATGAGCAGTTCTTC. Its translation: CASSLERVEYNEQFF.

This clone was seen just once. The chain combines TRBV6-1 with TRBJ2-7, with a possible D match to TRBD1 (5 bases). The CDR3 runs 15 residues. The V and J ends lost 6 bases and 5 bases respectively, with 20 bases between them. Looked up from germline, CDR1 is MNHNS and CDR2 is SASEGT. CDR3 sequence reads: CASRTDNSYVDEQYF. CDR3 nucleotides: TGTGCCAGCAGGACGGACAACTCCTACGTCGACGAGCAGTACTTC.

This chain links TRBV19 with TRBJ1-1; D possibly corresponds to TRBD1 (5 bases). V lost 7 bases to trimming and J lost 1 base, with 10 bases between them. This CDR3 has 13 amino acids. Per the germline V gene, CDR1 is LNHDA and CDR2 is SQIVND (reference sequence). CDR3 sequence: CASTWGGNTEAFF. As DNA, the CDR3 is TGTGCCAGTACGTGGGGCGGGAACACTGAAGCTTTCTTT. Full variable domain (outside the CDR3, taken from reference TRBV19 and TRBJ1-1): DGGITQSPKYLFRKEGQNVTLSCEQNLNHDAMYWYRQDPGQGLRLIYYSQIVNDFQKGDIAEGYSVSREKKESFPLTVTSAQKNPTAFYLCASTWGGNTEAFFGQGTRLTVV.

V is TRBV4-2 and J is TRBJ2-7; the match to TRBD2 covers 10 bases. The V segment lost 0 bases and the J segment 4 bases; nucleotides outside the gene matches: 6. The CDR3 is 16 residues long. CDR1 is LGHNA and CDR2 is YNFKEQ in the germline V gene. The CDR3, as DNA: TGTGCCAGCAGCCAAGAAATTCCTAGCGGGAGTTACGAGCAGTACTTC. Residues: CASSQEIPSGSYEQYF.

The CDR3 sequence is CASSSFYGYTF. CDR3 coding DNA: TGTGCCAGCAGCTCCTTCTATGGCTACACCTTC. This chain joins TRBV7-9 and TRBJ1-2; no definite D call. Germline V gene sequence: CDR1 SEHNR, CDR2 FQNEAQ (reference sequence). This CDR3 contains 11 residues. V dropped 4 bases and J dropped 4 bases, with 4 bases sitting between them. The variable domain in full, completed from reference TRBV7-9 and TRBJ1-2, reads DTGVSQNPRHKITKRGQNVTFRCDPISEHNRLYWYRQTLGQGPEFLTYFQNEAQLEKSRLLSDRFSAERPKGSFSTLEIQRTEQGDSAMYLCASSSFYGYTFGSGTRLTVV.

This clone appeared a few times. The chain uses TRBV19 and TRBJ2-3; D possibly corresponds to TRBD1 (6 bases). Germline V CDR1 and CDR2: LNHDA, SQIVND (reference sequence). The CDR3 spans 15 residues. V was shortened by 9 bases and J by 7 bases, with 23 bases between the two germline ends. CDR3 region: CASRTADYLRNTQYF. DNA of the CDR3: TGTGCCAGCCGGACAGCCGATTATCTCAGGAATACGCAGTATTTT.

The genes are TRBV6-5 and TRBJ1-1; TRBD1 is a possible D gene (6 bases). CDR3 length: 15 amino acids. Trimming pared 5 bases from V and 1 base from J, leaving 14 bases between. The germline CDR1 and CDR2 sequences are MNHEY and SVGAGI. CDR3 in amino acids: CASSPKQGWNTEAFF. CDR3 DNA: TGTGCCAGCAGTCCGAAACAGGGTTGGAACACTGAAGCTTTCTTT.

This chain joins TRBV6-5 and TRBJ1-1; perhaps TRBD1 as D (5 bases). The V end lost 4 bases, the J end lost 6 bases, and 9 bases lay between the germline ends. The germline CDR1 and CDR2 sequences are MNHEY and SVGAGI. This CDR3 comprises 12 residues. The DNA of the CDR3 is TGTGCCAGCAGTTCGCAGGGCGCTGAAGCTTTCTTT. It specifies CASSSQGAEAFF.

This chain connects TRBV6-5 to TRBJ2-2; 7 positions agree with TRBD1. CDR3 length: 13 residues. Germline CDR1 reads MNHEY; CDR2 reads SVGAGI. Unmatched junction bases numbered 2, after V lost 6 bases and J lost 4 bases. This CDR3 reads CASRTGLTGELFF. CDR3 DNA: TGTGCCAGCAGGACAGGGCTCACCGGGGAGCTGTTTTTT.

About this clone: Different DNA sequences within this sample yield the same CDR3. The chain employs TRBV15 and TRBJ2-3; 9 positions match TRBD1. The V and J ends lost 3 bases and 6 bases, in that order; junction bases with no gene match: 7. This CDR3 contains 15 residues. Germline-derived CDR1 and CDR2 are LNHNV and YYDKDF (reference sequence). This CDR3 is CATSRDRGPADTQYF. In DNA form, the CDR3 reads TGTGCCACCAGCAGGGACAGGGGCCCGGCGGATACGCAGTATTTT.

The genes are TRBV25-1 and TRBJ1-1, with D possibly being TRBD1 (5 bases). V was trimmed by 6 bases and J by 3 bases, leaving 14 bases between them. The CDR3 is 14 amino acids. Germline CDR1 and CDR2: MGHDK and SYGVNS. The CDR3 here is CASRTAWEDTEAFF. Written as DNA, the CDR3 is TGTGCCAGCAGGACAGCCTGGGAGGACACTGAAGCTTTCTTT.

This clone appeared a few times. The rearrangement uses TRBV6-1 and TRBJ2-5; 7 nucleotides agree with TRBD1. The ends lost 1 base at V and 0 bases at J; junction bases unmatched: 5. This CDR3 contains 16 residues. Germline V gives CDR1 MNHNS, CDR2 SASEGT. CDR3 sequence reads: CASSEGGRGYQETQYF. The DNA of the CDR3 is TGTGCCAGCAGTGAAGGGGGCAGGGGGTACCAAGAGACCCAGTACTTC.

This clone was seen only a few times. The chain joins TRBV11-2 to TRBJ1-1, with D perhaps TRBD1 (5 bases). The CDR3 is 15 amino acids. The V end was cut by 6 bases, the J end by 2 bases, with 16 bases between. Germline assignment: CDR1 SGHAT and CDR2 FQNNGV. For the CDR3, the DNA is TGTGCCAGCAGAACTAGCGGGACGGTCAACACTGAAGCTTTCTTT. Its translation is CASRTSGTVNTEAFF.

This chain links TRBV27 with TRBJ1-1, with 7 bases matching TRBD1. CDR1 MNHEY and CDR2 SMNVEV come from the germline V gene (reference sequence). V trimming: 6 bases; J trimming: 10 bases; junction bases outside the gene matches: 11. CDR3 length: 13 residues. CDR3 amino acids: CASRETGTDVAFF. The CDR3 DNA follows: TGTGCCAGCAGAGAAACCGGGACAGACGTAGCTTTCTTT.

The V call is TRBV5-4, the J call TRBJ2-5, with 10 positions matching TRBD1. CDR1 SGHNT and CDR2 YYREEE come from the germline V gene (reference sequence). This CDR3 contains 15 residues. V lost 4 bases and J lost 5; bases outside the gene matches: 8. The CDR3 region has the DNA TGTGCCAGCAGCACCCAGACAGGGGGCGAGGAGACCCAGTACTTC. It yields the protein CASSTQTGGEETQYF.

The chain couples TRBV7-9 to TRBJ1-3; D is unresolved. Trimming removed 5 bases from V and 3 bases from J, with 17 bases in between. The CDR3 consists of 16 residues. Germline V gene lookup returns CDR1 SEHNR and CDR2 FQNEAQ (reference sequence). CDR3 nucleotide sequence: TGTGCCAGCAGCAAACCCCGGGGAATTGATGGAAACACCATATATTTT. This encodes CASSKPRGIDGNTIYF.

The chain employs TRBV9 and TRBJ2-3; a weak D match, TRBD2 (5 bases). Germline V CDR1 and CDR2: SGDLS, YYNGEE. The CDR3 is 13 amino acids. V shed 3 bases and J shed 3 bases, with 8 bases lying between them. CDR3 sequence reads: CASSGTYTDTQYF. CDR3 nucleotides: TGTGCCAGCAGCGGGACTTATACAGATACGCAGTATTTT.